This T cell receptor beta chain originates from a study of radiation and T cells in renal cell carcinoma. TCRdb's copy holds only in-frame clones and misses some; the assay was immunoSEQ multiplex PCR. Of tens of thousands of clones in the sample, 70% to 80% were seen once. There are 13 residues in the CDR3. V lost 3 bases to trimming and J lost 6 bases; unmatched junction nucleotides: 4. Germline loops: CDR1 SEHNR, CDR2 FQNEAQ (reference sequence). Time point reported: blood 2 weeks post-SBRT. Treatment indicated: 15 Gy SBRT to primary tumor, nephrectomy 4 weeks later. This clonotype was sampled from a man between 60 and 75 years old with renal cell carcinoma. Here the sequenced sample was blood, taken from a patient whose treatment included radiotherapy and nephrectomy. V usage is TRBV7-9 and J usage is TRBJ1-1, with 7 bases lining up with TRBD1. CDR3 sequence: CASSFTGDAEAFF. As DNA, the CDR3 is TGTGCCAGCAGCTTTACAGGGGATGCTGAAGCTTTCTTT.